Presented here are 9 T cell receptor beta chains from one specimen sequenced in a study of T cell responses to AZD1222 COVID-19 vaccine. Some clones are missing from TCRdb's copy, which holds only in-frame ones; the method was immunoSEQ multiplex PCR. The data contain roughly 140,000 clones, around 89% of them singletons. The source material was peripheral blood, sampled on day 0 of AZD1222 vaccination. These receptors were obtained from an adult in good health.

This clone has just one count. This chain connects TRBV14 to TRBJ2-2; D unclear. This CDR3 is built from 12 residues. V lost 3 bases and J lost 6, with 5 bases in between. Germline assignment: CDR1 SGHDN and CDR2 FVKESK. The CDR3 DNA follows: TGTGCCAGCAGCCAGGCCCCCGGGGAGCTGTTTTTT. This gives the protein CASSQAPGELFF. The complete variable domain, with remaining parts taken from reference TRBV14 and TRBJ2-2, reads EAGVTQFPSHSVIEKGQTVTLRCDPISGHDNLYWYRRVMGKEIKFLLHFVKESKQDESGMPNNRFLAERTGGTYSTLKVQPAELEDSGVYFCASSQAPGELFFGEGSRLTVL.

The V gene is TRBV3-1 (or the pseudogene TRBV3-2), the J gene TRBJ2-3; D is possibly TRBD1 or TRBD2 (5 bases each). The V end was cut by 5 bases, the J end by 1 base, with 19 bases between. Germline CDR1 is LGHDT and CDR2 is YNNKEL (reference sequence). The CDR3 is 17 residues long. DNA for the CDR3: TGTGCCAGCAGCAACCCATTCGGGGCTGCCCGCACAGATACGCAGTATTTT. It encodes CASSNPFGAARTDTQYF.

This clone was counted many times. V is TRBV2 and J is TRBJ1-6, with D unresolved. Germline lookup yields CDR1 SNHLY and CDR2 FYNNEI. The CDR3 length is 15 residues. Trimming pared 6 bases from V and 3 bases from J, leaving 12 bases between. CDR3 amino acids: CASSLERDYNSPLHF. CDR3 DNA sequence: TGTGCCAGCAGCCTGGAGAGGGACTATAATTCACCCCTCCACTTT.

The V and J genes are TRBV5-4 and TRBJ1-3; D is unclear. V was trimmed by 1 base and J by 0 bases, leaving 8 bases between them. Germline CDR1 SGHNT, CDR2 YYREEE (reference sequence). The CDR3 runs to 15 residues. The CDR3 spells CASSLTGISGNTIYF. Written as DNA, the CDR3 is TGTGCCAGCAGCTTGACTGGGATCTCTGGAAACACCATATATTTT.

The rearrangement links TRBV28 to TRBJ2-1; no reliable D call. Germline lookup yields CDR1 MDHEN and CDR2 SYDVKM. Between the trimmed V and J ends, which lost 4 bases and 9 bases, there was a span of 4 bases. There are 10 residues in the CDR3. The CDR3 DNA sequence: TGTGCCAGCAGTTACGGTGAGCAGTTCTTC. This encodes CASSYGEQFF.

This clone was seen once. The V gene is TRBV13, the J gene TRBJ2-1; 7 nucleotides line up with TRBD2. Germline V gene sequence: CDR1 PRHDT, CDR2 FYEKMQ (reference sequence). The V and J ends lost 4 bases and 5 bases, in that order; junction bases with no gene match: 11. The CDR3 runs 16 residues. The CDR3 sequence is CASSWRLAPQDNEQFF. The CDR3 DNA is TGTGCCAGCAGCTGGAGACTAGCTCCCCAGGACAATGAGCAGTTCTTC.

This clone was counted a single time. V is TRBV28 and J is TRBJ1-5; 7 positions match TRBD1. The CDR3 is 16 amino acids. V lost 8 bases and J lost 0; bases outside the gene matches: 10. Looked up from germline, CDR1 is MDHEN and CDR2 is SYDVKM. CDR3 sequence: CASGTDKFNSNQPQHF. The CDR3 DNA sequence: TGTGCCAGCGGGACAGATAAATTTAATAGCAATCAGCCCCAGCATTTT.

In its sample, this clone was seen once. The J gene is TRBJ2-3, the V gene TRBV18; 8 bases are shared with TRBD1. The trim removed 2 bases at V and 1 base at J, leaving 14 bases unmatched. Germline V gene data show CDR1 as KGHSH and CDR2 as LQKENI. This CDR3 is built from 19 residues. The CDR3 DNA follows: TGTGCCAGCTCACCAAGGATCCGGTCCAGGGGGCTTCGCACAGATACGCAGTATTTT. This codes for CASSPRIRSRGLRTDTQYF.

The rearrangement uses TRBV3-1 (or the pseudogene TRBV3-2) and TRBJ2-7; a weak D match, TRBD1 (7 bases). V lost 1 base to trimming and J lost 2 bases, with 9 bases between them. Germline-derived CDR1 and CDR2 are LGHDT and YNNKEL (reference sequence). The CDR3 contains 14 residues. The CDR3 here is CASSQGGTAYEQYF. The CDR3 DNA is TGTGCCAGCAGCCAAGGCGGGACAGCCTACGAGCAGTACTTC.